The sequence of this TCR beta chain was determined in a study of blood T cells in healthy people across ages. Isolating PBMCs gave at least 6.5 million of these cells per sample. In its sample, this clonotype was seen many times. Combining a sample-barcoded 5' primer with a J-beta primer mix, a second PCR ran for roughly 6 to 12 cycles. Sequencing of every sample gave 2.5 million or more CDR3-containing paired-end reads. Via MiXCR, TCRdb re-called the 5' RACE reads, giving one row per CDR3 protein. The sample holds more than 650,000 distinct CDR3 sequences, roughly 24% seen once. The CDR3 sequence is 20 residues long. Trimming at V came to 6 bases and at J to 0 bases, leaving 19 bases not matched to a gene. The germline CDR1 and CDR2 sequences are SNHLY and FYNNEI. These same data were also listed under a study on T cells of mothers and their children.

The chain links TRBV2 to TRBJ2-2; TRBD1 agrees at 7 bases. This receptor was identified in a boy younger than 18 in good health. The sample comprised blood. Written as DNA, the CDR3 is TGTGCCAGCAGGGCACTTAAGCTGGGACAGACATTAGCGAACACCGGGGAGCTGTTTTTT. As protein: CASRALKLGQTLANTGELFF.